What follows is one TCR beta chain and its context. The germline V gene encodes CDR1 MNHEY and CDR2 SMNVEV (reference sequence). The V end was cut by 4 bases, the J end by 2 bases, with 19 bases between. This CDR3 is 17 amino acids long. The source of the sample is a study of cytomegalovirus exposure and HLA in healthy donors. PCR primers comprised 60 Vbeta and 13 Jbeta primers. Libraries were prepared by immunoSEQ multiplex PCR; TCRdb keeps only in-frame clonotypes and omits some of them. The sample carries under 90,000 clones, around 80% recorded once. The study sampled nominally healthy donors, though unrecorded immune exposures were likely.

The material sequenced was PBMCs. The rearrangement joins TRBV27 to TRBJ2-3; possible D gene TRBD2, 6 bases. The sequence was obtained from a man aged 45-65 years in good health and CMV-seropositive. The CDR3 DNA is TGTGCCAGCAGTTACCGGAGGGCTAGCGAATACACAGATACGCAGTATTTT. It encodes CASSYRRASEYTDTQYF.